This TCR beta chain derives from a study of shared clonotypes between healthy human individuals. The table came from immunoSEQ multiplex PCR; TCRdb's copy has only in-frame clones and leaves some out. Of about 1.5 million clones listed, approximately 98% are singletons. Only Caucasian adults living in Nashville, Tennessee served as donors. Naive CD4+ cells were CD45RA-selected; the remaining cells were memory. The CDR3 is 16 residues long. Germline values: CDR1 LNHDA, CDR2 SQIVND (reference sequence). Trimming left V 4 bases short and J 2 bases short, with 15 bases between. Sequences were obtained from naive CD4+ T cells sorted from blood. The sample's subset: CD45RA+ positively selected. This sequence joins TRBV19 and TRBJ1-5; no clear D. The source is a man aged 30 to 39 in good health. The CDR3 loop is CASSTRSGWGNQPQHF. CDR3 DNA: TGTGCCAGTAGTACCCGGTCTGGTTGGGGCAATCAGCCCCAGCATTTT.